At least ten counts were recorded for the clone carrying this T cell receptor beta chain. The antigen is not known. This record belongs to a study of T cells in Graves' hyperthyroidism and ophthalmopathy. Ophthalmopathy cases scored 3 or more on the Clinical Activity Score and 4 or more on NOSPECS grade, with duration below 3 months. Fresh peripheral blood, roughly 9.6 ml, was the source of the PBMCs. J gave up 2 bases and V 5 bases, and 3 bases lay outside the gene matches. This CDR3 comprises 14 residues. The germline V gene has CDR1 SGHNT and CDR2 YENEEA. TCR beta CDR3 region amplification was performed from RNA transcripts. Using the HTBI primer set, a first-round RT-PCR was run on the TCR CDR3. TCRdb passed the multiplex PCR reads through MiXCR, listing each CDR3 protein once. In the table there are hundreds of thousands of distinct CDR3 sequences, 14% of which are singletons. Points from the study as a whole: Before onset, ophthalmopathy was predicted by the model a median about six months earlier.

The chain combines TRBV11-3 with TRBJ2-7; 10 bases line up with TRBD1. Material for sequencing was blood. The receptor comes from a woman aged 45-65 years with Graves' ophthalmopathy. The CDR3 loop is CASSGDRGTYEQYF. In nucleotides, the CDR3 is TGTGCCAGCAGCGGGGACAGGGGCACCTACGAGCAGTACTTC.